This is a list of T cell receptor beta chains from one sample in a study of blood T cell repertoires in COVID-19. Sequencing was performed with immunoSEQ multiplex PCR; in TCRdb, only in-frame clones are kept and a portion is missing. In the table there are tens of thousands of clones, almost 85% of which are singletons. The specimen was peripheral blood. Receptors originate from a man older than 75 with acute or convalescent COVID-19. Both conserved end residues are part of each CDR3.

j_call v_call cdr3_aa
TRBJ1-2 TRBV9 CASSARQGASYGYTF
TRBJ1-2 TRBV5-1 CASSSGTGDGYTF
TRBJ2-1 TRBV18 CASSPGTSYEQFF
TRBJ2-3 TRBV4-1 CASSLRQGGTDTQYF
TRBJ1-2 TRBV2 CASRGQGFNYGYTF
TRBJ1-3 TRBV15 CATSRDRESSGNTIYF
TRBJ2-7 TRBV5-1 CASGKDSVEDEQYF
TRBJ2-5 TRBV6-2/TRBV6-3 CASSWRERTQYF
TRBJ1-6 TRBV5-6 CASSAGQHNSPLHF
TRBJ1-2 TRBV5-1 CASSLAPPGTPNYGYTF
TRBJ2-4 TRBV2 CASGGLAKNIQYF
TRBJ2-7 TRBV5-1 CASSPGPITVTSYEQYF
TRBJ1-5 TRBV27 CASSPQGQHQPQHF
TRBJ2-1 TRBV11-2 CASSLGGEQFF
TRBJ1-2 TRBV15 CATSRDRGRGTYGYTF
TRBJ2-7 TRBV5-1 CASSYADREEQYF
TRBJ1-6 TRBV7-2 CASSIYRASNSPLHF
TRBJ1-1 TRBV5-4 CASSLRQGVNTEAFF
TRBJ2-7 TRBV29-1 CSVGLAAYEQYF
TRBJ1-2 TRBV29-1 CSVGTDFYGYTF
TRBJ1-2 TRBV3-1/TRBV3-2 CASSQDTHRKYGYTF
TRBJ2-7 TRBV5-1 CASSPGSDYEQYF
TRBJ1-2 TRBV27 CASSSRGLGYGYTF
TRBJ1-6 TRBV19 CASSNGREGSPLHF
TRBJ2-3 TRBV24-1 CATSQGGTDTQYF
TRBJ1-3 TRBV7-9 CASSLRSGISGNTIYF
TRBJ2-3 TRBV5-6 CASSLYQRGSTDTQYF
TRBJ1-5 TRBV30 CAWQDRGNQPQHF
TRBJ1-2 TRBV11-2 CASSLDPRGTIDGYTF
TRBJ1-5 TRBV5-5 CASSETTGGNQPQHF
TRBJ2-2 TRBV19 CASRDGGRTGELFF
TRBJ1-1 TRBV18 CASSEGLADTEAFF
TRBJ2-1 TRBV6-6 CASSYGSTSTGDEQFF
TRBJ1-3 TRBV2 CASSDRGTSSGNTIYF
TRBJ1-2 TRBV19 CASSTTGDSRYGYTF